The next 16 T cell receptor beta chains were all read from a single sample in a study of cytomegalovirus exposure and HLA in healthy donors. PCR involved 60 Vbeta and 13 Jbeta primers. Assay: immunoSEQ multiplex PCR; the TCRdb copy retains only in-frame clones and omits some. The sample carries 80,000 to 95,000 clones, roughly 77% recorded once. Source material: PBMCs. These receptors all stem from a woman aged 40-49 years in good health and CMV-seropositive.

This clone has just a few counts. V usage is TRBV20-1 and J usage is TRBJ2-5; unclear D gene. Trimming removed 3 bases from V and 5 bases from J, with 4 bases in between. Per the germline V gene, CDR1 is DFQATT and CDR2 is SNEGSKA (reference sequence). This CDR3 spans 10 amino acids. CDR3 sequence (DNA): TGCAGTGCTAGGGAGGAGACCCAGTACTTC. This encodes CSAREETQYF.

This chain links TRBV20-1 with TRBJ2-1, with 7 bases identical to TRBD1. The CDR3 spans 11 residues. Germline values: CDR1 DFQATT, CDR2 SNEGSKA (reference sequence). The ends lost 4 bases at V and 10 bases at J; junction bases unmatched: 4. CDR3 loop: CSATRDREQFF. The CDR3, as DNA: TGCAGTGCTACCCGGGACAGAGAGCAGTTCTTC.

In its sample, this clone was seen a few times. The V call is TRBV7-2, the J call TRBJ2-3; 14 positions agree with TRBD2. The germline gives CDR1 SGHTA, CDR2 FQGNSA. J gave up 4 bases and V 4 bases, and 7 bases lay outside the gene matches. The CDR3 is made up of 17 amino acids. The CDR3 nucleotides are TGTGCCAGCAGCTCGTTGACTAGCGGGAGGGTGCCAGATACGCAGTATTTT. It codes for CASSSLTSGRVPDTQYF.

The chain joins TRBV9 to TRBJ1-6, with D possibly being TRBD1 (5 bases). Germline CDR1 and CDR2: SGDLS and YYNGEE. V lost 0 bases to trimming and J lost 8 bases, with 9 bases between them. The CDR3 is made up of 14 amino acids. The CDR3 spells CASSVEWGDSPLHF. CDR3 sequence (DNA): TGTGCCAGCAGCGTAGAGTGGGGCGATTCACCCCTCCACTTT. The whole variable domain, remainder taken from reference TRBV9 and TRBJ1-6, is DSGVTQTPKHLITATGQRVTLRCSPRSGDLSVYWYQQSLDQGLQFLIQYYNGEERAKGNILERFSAQQFPDLHSELNLSSLELGDSALYFCASSVEWGDSPLHFGNGTRLTVT.

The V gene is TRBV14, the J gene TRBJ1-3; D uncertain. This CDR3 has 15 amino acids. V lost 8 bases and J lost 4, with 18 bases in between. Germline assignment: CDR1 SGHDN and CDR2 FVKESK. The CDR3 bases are TGTGCCAGCGCGGTGAGTCCCACCGACGGAAACACCATATATTTT. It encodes CASAVSPTDGNTIYF.

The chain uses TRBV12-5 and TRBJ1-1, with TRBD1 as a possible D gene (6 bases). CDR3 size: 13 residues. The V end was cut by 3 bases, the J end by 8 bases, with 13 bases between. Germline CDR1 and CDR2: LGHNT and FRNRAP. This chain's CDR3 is CASGLGGTPEAFF. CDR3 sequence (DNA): TGTGCTAGTGGTTTAGGGGGAACACCAGAAGCTTTCTTT.

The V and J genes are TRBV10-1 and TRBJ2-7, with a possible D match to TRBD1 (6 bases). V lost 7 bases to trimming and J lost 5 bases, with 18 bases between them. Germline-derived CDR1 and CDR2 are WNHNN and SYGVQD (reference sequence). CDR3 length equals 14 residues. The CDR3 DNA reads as TGCGCCAGCATGGGGCAGGGGTCATCCCACGAGCAGTACTTC. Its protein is CASMGQGSSHEQYF.

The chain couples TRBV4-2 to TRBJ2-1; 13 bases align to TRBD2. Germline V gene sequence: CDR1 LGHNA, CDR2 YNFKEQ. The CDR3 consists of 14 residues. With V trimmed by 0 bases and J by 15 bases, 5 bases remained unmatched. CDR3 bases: TGTGCCAGCAGCCAAGACCCACTAGCGGGAGGGTGGTTCTTC. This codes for CASSQDPLAGGWFF.

Written as DNA, the CDR3 is TGCGCCAGCAGCACCGGGCCAGCGGGCGAGCAGTTCTTC. Translated: CASSTGPAGEQFF. The chain joins TRBV5-1 to TRBJ2-1; a weak D match, TRBD2 (6 bases). Germline V gene data show CDR1 as SGHRS and CDR2 as YFSETQ. Trimming left V 4 bases short and J 10 bases short, with 15 bases between. The CDR3 runs to 13 residues.

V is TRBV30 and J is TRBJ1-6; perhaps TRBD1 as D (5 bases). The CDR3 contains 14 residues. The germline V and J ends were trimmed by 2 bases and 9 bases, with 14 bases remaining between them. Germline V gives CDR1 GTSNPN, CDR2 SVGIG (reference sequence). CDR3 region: CAWSIGGVGSPLHF. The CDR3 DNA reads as TGTGCCTGGAGTATCGGGGGAGTTGGTTCACCCCTCCACTTT.

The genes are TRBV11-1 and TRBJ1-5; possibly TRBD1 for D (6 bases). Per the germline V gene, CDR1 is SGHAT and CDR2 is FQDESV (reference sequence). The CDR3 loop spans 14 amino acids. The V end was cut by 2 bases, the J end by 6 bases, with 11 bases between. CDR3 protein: CASSLRGIGQPQHF. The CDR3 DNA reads TGTGCCAGCAGCTTAAGGGGGATCGGTCAGCCCCAGCATTTT.

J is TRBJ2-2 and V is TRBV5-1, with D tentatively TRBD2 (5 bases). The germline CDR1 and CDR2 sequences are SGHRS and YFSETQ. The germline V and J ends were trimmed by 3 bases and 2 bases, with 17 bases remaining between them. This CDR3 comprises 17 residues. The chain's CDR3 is CASSSSPDYPNTGELFF. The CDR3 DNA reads TGCGCCAGCAGCTCGTCCCCTGACTACCCAAACACCGGGGAGCTGTTTTTT.

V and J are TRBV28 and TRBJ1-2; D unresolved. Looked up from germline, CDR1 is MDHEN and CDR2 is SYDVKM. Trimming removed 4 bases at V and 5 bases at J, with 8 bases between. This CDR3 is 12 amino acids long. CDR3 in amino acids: CASSSPRYGYTF. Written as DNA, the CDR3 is TGTGCCAGCAGTTCCCCCAGATATGGCTACACCTTC.

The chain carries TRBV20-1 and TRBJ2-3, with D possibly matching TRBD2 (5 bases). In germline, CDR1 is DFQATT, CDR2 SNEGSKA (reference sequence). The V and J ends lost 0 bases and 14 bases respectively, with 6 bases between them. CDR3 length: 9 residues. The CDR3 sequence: CSAREDSYF. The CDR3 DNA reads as TGCAGTGCTAGAGAGGACTCGTATTTT.

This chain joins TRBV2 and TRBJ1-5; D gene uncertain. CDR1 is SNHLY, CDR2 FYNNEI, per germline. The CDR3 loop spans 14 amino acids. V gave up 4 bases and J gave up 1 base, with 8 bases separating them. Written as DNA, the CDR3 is TGTGCCAGCAGTGTACCTCAGAGCAATCAGCCCCAGCATTTT. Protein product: CASSVPQSNQPQHF.

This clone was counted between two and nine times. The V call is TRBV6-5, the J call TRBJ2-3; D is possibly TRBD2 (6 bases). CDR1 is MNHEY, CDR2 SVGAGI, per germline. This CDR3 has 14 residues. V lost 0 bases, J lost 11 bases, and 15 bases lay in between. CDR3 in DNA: TGTGCCAGCAGTTACTCCTCGGAGGGCTTCGGGCAGTATTTT. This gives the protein CASSYSSEGFGQYF.